One T cell receptor (beta chain) is described in this entry. PCR was performed using 60 Vbeta and 13 Jbeta primers. Libraries were prepared by immunoSEQ multiplex PCR; TCRdb keeps only in-frame clonotypes and omits some of them. The profile shows 130,000 or so clones, 75% of them singletons. This record belongs to a study of cytomegalovirus exposure and HLA in healthy donors. From germline, CDR1 is SGHRS and CDR2 YFSETQ. The CDR3 has 15 amino acids. J lost 4 bases, V lost 1 base, and 4 bases had no gene match. This TCR was sampled from a man aged 25-40 years in good health and CMV-seronegative. Specimen: PBMCs. This chain connects TRBV5-1 to TRBJ2-1; 8 nucleotides match TRBD2. CDR3 amino acids: CASSLNPSGYNEQFF. DNA for the CDR3: TGCGCCAGCAGCTTGAATCCTAGCGGGTACAATGAGCAGTTCTTC.